This TCR beta chain was identified during a study of cytomegalovirus exposure and HLA in healthy donors (dated by TCRdb to about 2017). For context, the study as a whole: An earlier analysis of approximately 640 of the donors reported approximately 300 Gb of sequence data and 120 million or so unique TCR beta sequences from 190 million or so T cells. About 320 gigabases of sequencing data and some 85 million unique TCR sequences were included in an early release covering several hundred HLA-typed donors. Among the approximately 420 genotyped donors, around 81% belonged to the genetic ancestry cluster associated with self-reported Caucasian donors. The study was designed to test whether signatures of past pathogen exposure could be identified by cataloging public T cell receptors. The T cell repertoires of 666 subjects were profiled by immunosequencing and related to cytomegalovirus serostatus. In addition to the first cohort of roughly 700 subjects, a separate validation cohort of about 120 different subjects was used. To predict cytomegalovirus infection status, the study combined high-throughput TCR immunosequencing, statistical association of individual TCRs with disease status, and machine learning. In a later analysis, previously published TCR beta repertoires from 600 to 850 donors were re-analyzed and high-resolution HLA genotyping was added so that TCR occurrence patterns could be studied. In the later analysis, no new phenotypic data were used to find candidate immune exposures; instead, reliance was placed on TCR beta sequences and their occurrence across donors. An earlier analysis of some 500 of the donors used high-throughput TCR beta sequencing to judge whether each TCR beta V gene segment behaved as functional or pseudogenic. Alongside the repertoire data, information on donor age, sex, ethnicity and CMV serostatus was compiled. Genome-wide SNP genotypes for about 55% of the roughly 670 donors were used in a later genetic analysis, which treated that subset as a discovery cohort. All discovery cohort repertoires had been generated using a single sequencing platform. Class I and class II HLA loci were covered by the typing at four-digit resolution. The number of typed donors differed by locus: about 620-640 for A, B, C, DRB1 and DQB1; 500 to 550 for DQA1; over 600 for DPA1; and about 450 for DPB1. Because of strong linkage in the cohort, a handful of DR-DQ haplotypes were treated as single units for association and clustering. On average, roughly 250,000 unique TCR beta nucleotide sequences were sequenced per donor among a few hundred genotyped donors of the cohort, with about 17% of those sequences being non-productive. General conclusions and limits of the study: A later genetic analysis associated a missense DCLRE1C variant with V-gene and J-gene trimming of TCR beta chains, and an independent cohort replicated the association. Broadly in line with IMGT annotations, most TCR beta V segments showed up in productive rearrangements about 90% or about 30% of the time in an earlier analysis of about 500 of the donors. Presence/absence analyses assumed roughly uniform sequencing depth across donors, an assumption that may not hold. Because counts were too low, approximately 15 rarely observed V segments, including chromosome 9 orphons, were excluded from the earlier analysis of several hundred of the donors. Three of the identified cytomegalovirus-associated TCR beta chains were confirmed in vitro to be specific for cytomegalovirus antigens. While some public TCRs were present in many individuals, most TCR sequences turned up only very rarely across donors. Correlated functional status among segregating V segments might reflect linkage disequilibrium, but an unknown experimental factor could not be ruled out. When HLA alleles, especially DR and DQ, strongly co-occurred, attributing TCR associations to individual alleles was difficult. A group of highly shared sequence variants was considered likely to be a technical artifact of the sequencing pipeline. In this cohort, only TCR beta chains were sequenced, and detectable features were limited by the absence of alpha or paired-chain data. According to the authors, the approach could potentially be generalized to other disease states and immunological phenotypes. According to a later analysis, TCR association rates differed among HLA loci, with DRB1 alleles showing the most associated TCRs and HLA-C alleles showing the fewest. In a later analysis, HLA-associated TCR beta chains showed more clonal expansion and lower generation probabilities than non-associated chains that were equally common. Compared with the roughly 670-donor mean, donors in an Asian-associated ancestry cluster had fewer N-insertions in productive TCRs, according to a later genetic analysis. CMV serostatus was the only immune exposure information available for the cohort. Because the 87-base-pair reads could not distinguish some IMGT-functional V segments, including TRBV6-2 and TRBV6-3, those segments were excluded. Because HLA typing was missing for some donors at each locus, association tests included only the typed subset. A total of fewer than 200 TCR beta chains were listed by the study as associated with cytomegalovirus. In both the original and validation cohorts, the classifier was reported to diagnose cytomegalovirus status with high specificity and sensitivity. A further reported finding was that TCR beta sequences accurately predicted the HLA-A and HLA-B alleles for most subjects in the first cohort. A later analysis found that most CMV-associated TCR beta chains appeared HLA-restricted, with HLA associations seemingly driven largely by CMV exposure. Specific HLA alleles were associated with 15,000 to 20,000 TCR beta sequences at a false discovery rate of 0.05 in a later analysis. According to a later analysis, parvovirus B19, influenza, CMV and Epstein-Barr virus appeared linked to several top co-occurrence clusters.

A remark on this clone: The clone's antigen remains unknown. No base quality information exists; no much larger clone differs at one position.

Per the germline V gene, MDHEN is the CDR1 and SYDVKM is the CDR2. V is reduced by 2 bases and J by 10 bases, leaving a spacing of 11 bases between them. Inclusive of the bounding cysteine and phenylalanine, the CDR3 is 12 residues long. The entry retains the CDR3 DNA only, 36 bases that are in frame from base 1. The cohort comprised 550 to 700 healthy bone marrow donors. Cohort members were all nominally healthy when sampled, although unrecorded immune exposures were likely present. The donor was CMV seropositive and belonged to the group of 250 to 300 seropositive cohort members. Each donor provided a peripheral blood sample, and peripheral blood mononuclear cells were used for TCR beta sequencing. The Qiagen DNeasy Blood Extraction Kit was used to extract genomic DNA from the blood cell samples. Receptor amplification or capture employed the immunoSEQ multiplex PCR assay. For the multiplex PCR, a mixture combining 60 forward primers for TCR Vbeta segments and 13 reverse primers for TCR Jbeta segments was used. A multiplex PCR assay on genomic DNA amplified the CDR3 region of rearranged TCR beta genes. The amplified TCR beta libraries were sequenced on the Illumina HiSeq System as 87-base-pair reads. In the authors' own workflow: Across the 666 repertoires, a later analysis counted some 81 million unique TCR beta chains, approximately 12 million of which were shared by at least two donors. Raw reads were error-corrected and collapsed into unique sequences by a nearest-neighbor algorithm in which closely related sequences were merged to remove PCR and sequencing errors. To assign V, D and J gene segments, CDR3 sequences were aligned to IMGT reference sequences. For a sequence to be retained, a match of at least six nucleotides was required to both a V gene segment and a J gene segment. Rearrangements were called productive when the CDR3 lacked stop codons and stayed in frame with V and J; all others were non-productive. CDR3 was defined by IMGT convention, running from the second conserved V-encoded cysteine to the conserved J-encoded phenylalanine. The earlier analysis of fewer than 700 of the donors excluded sequences that lacked an unambiguous match to a single V gene segment. An earlier analysis of just under 600 of the donors called V segments functional above 56.7% productive rearrangements and segregating when the between-donor standard deviation exceeded 5%. A statistical classification framework was developed to diagnose cytomegalovirus status using the catalog of TCR beta chain sequences. In a later analysis, TCR nucleotide sequences were compared against IMGT/GENE-DB human TR gene sequences so that V and J genes could be assigned. The TCRdist pipeline was used in a later analysis to assign CDR3 sequences and most-parsimonious VDJ recombination scenarios. In a later analysis, every TCR beta chain was defined by the combination of its CDR3 amino acid sequence and its V-gene family, and reads without a unique V-gene family were dropped. In a later analysis, nearly 600 highly shared, low-generation-probability nucleotide sequences were removed to address suspected cross-contamination and a sequencing artifact. In a later analysis, a clonal expansion index for each public chain was calculated from normalized within-repertoire ranks of inferred template counts. A later analysis computed generation probabilities with a VDJ recombination model fitted to out-of-frame rearrangements, and checked the results against IGoR. Hypergeometric tests were used in a later analysis to score TCR-TCR, TCR-HLA and TCR-CMV co-occurrence, with a repertoire-size bias correction applied to the TCR pairs. A later analysis estimated false discovery rates by permuting HLA or CMV assignments 20 times. In a later analysis, co-occurring TCRs were grouped with DBSCAN, and TCRdist sequence similarity was added when clustering was performed within HLA-allele-positive subsets. For co-occurrence clustering, repertoires with fewer than 30,000 or more than 120,000 public chains were excluded, along with 4 to 6 repertoires with anomalous nucleotide sharing. Sourced from immuneACCESS, this table was stored by TCRdb with only in-frame sequences that have V and J called. A share of the clones is absent; for the studies checked, an unresolved V gene accounts for under half, and the remainder has no known explanation. V, J and clone size derive from that table, while D and trimming were established from the DNA sequence. Here the sample has 100,000 to 150,000 clones; more than 80% occur a single time. Over 4.5% of the sample rests with the top ten.

Sequencing input: PBMCs. This clonotype was obtained from a woman aged 40 to 50 in good health and CMV-seropositive. The rearrangement joined TRBV28 to TRBJ1-1, with an unclear D gene assignment. The CDR3 protein sequence reads: CASSLGQQVAFF. DNA sequence: TGTGCCAGCAGTTTAGGGCAGCAAGTAGCTTTCTTT.